Reported below is one TCR beta chain. This clonotype was seen repeatedly, ten times or more. Its antigen target is currently unknown. No much larger clone is present one base from it, and per-base qualities are unavailable. Receptor libraries were prepared by multiplex PCR. TCRdb lists the instrument as Illumina HiSeq 4000. To build TCR beta libraries, CDR3 regions were amplified by Arm-PCR using iRepertoire HTBI primers. PCR products were gel purified before sequencing. On the authors' methods: Gene usage analysis of CDR3 amino acid clonotypes used the roughly 60 TRBV and 11 to 15 TRBJ segments found across samples. COPE and FqMerger were used to merge filtered high-quality paired reads into contigs. BLAST was used to align contigs to the IMGT TRBV, TRBD and TRBJ reference genes, and CDR3 was defined following IMGT. Any clonotype with a frequency above 0.1% was classified as a highly expanded clone. Shannon entropy was used to measure repertoire diversity, and the Gini coefficient was used to measure V-J evenness. A clonotype found in more than one individual was treated as public. The public reads were reprocessed in TCRdb via fastp at Q25 and MiXCR, keeping in-frame beta chains. Entries that share a CDR3 protein sequence are merged under the most common genes and DNA. These V and J calls rely on TCRdb rather than the paper's analysis. Here the sample has a few hundred thousand distinct CDR3 sequences; around 11% occur a single time. The leading ten clones occupy around 18% of the sample.

These data originate in a study of regulatory T cells in long-lasting Graves disease (dated by TCRdb to the early 2020s). Regarding the complete study: Newly diagnosed Graves' disease patients had taken antithyroid drugs for less than 3 months. Peripheral blood TCR sequencing and RNA sequencing compared persistent Graves' disease patients with newly diagnosed Graves' disease patients. The study was conducted in China and was registered as a clinical trial. A total of around 33 samples were covered by TCR sequencing, comprising approximately 13 persistent and around 20 newly diagnosed Graves' disease patients.

Interpreted using the paper, the time point label stands for: newly diagnosed GD, antithyroid drugs for less than 3 months. For both TCR sequencing and RNA sequencing, RNA was extracted from PBMCs in TRIzol. Graves' disease was diagnosed according to American Thyroid Association guidelines. Patients for the study were recruited at an endocrinology department in Xi'an, China. Each patient gave 7.5 to 10 milliliters of peripheral blood, collected in an EDTA anticoagulant tube. Ficoll Paque Plus density gradient separation was used to isolate PBMCs, and no further T cell sorting was done. RNA quality was checked with an Agilent 2100 Bioanalyzer and agarose gel, and concentration with a NanoDrop 2000. The research as a whole found: Compared with newly diagnosed patients, patients with persistent Graves' disease had lower TCR Shannon entropy and fewer highly expanded clones, which suggests clonal expansion. Only the TCR beta chain was sequenced and analyzed. The study examined only peripheral blood because the primary lesion, thyroid tissue, could not be accessed. Persistent patients shared more public clonotypes among themselves (approximately 2,500) than newly diagnosed patients did (about 970). The small sample size was acknowledged by the authors as a limitation that may reduce accuracy. Persistent disease showed preferential use of TRBV28, TRBJ1-2 and TRBJ2-5, whereas newly diagnosed disease favored TRBV20-1 and TRBJ2-1.

The CDR3 spans 13 residues, from the cysteine through the phenylalanine. Just CDR3 DNA is preserved here, 39 bases in frame from base 1. The CDR1 and CDR2 encoded by the germline V gene are SQVTM and ANQGSEA. The germline ends are 13 bases apart after V is trimmed by 7 bases and J by 4 bases. This sample also belongs to another study, concerning T cells in Graves' hyperthyroidism and ophthalmopathy. Per the second study: Stable Graves' hyperthyroidism was defined as the absence of progression to ophthalmopathy over 18 months of follow-up. Hyperthyroidism patients were newly diagnosed, had a disease duration of under 2 months, and were aged 18 to 65 years. The study excluded patients with uncontrolled infections, other autoimmune diseases, pregnancy or lactation. Clinical symptoms, serum thyroxine and TRAb, thyroid ultrasound, and orbital computed tomography formed the basis for the diagnoses. For the first round of RT-PCR on the TCR CDR3, the HTBI primer set was used together with the Qiagen OneStep RT-PCR kit. Most expanded thyroid clonotypes (frequency above 0.001) were also found in blood, which suggests that blood repertoires may mirror thyroid immune responses. A 13 V-J signature model separated ophthalmopathy from stable hyperthyroidism, with approximately 87% sensitivity and about 81% specificity in cross-validation and 80%/75% in testing. During validation, the model predicted progression to ophthalmopathy a median of roughly 7.1 months ahead of onset, with almost 71% sensitivity and around 73% specificity. A discovery cohort of approximately 100 patients, about 43 with Graves' ophthalmopathy and 55 to 60 with stable Graves' hyperthyroidism, was used to find distinguishing TCR V-J signatures. Prospective prediction of ophthalmopathy was tested in an independent validation cohort consisting of 18 hyperthyroidism patients and approximately 16 patients who later progressed to ophthalmopathy. The approximately 97 discovery patients were randomly divided into training and test sets at a 7:3 ratio. In several Graves' hyperthyroidism patients, the study also compared T-cell repertoires from thyroid tissue with T-cell repertoires from blood. After sampling, hyperthyroidism patients received methimazole starting at 30 mg daily, and ophthalmopathy patients received high-dose intravenous methylprednisolone. Libraries were constructed in a second round of multiplex PCR, after which size selection and purification were performed. The libraries were sequenced on an Illumina HiSeq2000 using paired-end 100 bp reads. Raw data were processed with SOAPnuke, discarding reads with adapters, uncalled bases, mean Phred below 15, or no exact constant-primer or identifier match. COPE v1.2.5 was used to merge high-quality paired reads, and clonotypes were defined as unique nucleotide sequences. MiTCR v1.1 was used to align clonotypes to the IMGT TRBV, TRBD and TRBJ reference segments. The analysis was restricted to V-J combinations with a frequency above 0.0001, which together covered 99% to 99.2% of the repertoires. The TCS score was defined as the ratio of F50 (clonal expansion) to E x V (chaos), calculated using BLOSUM62-based TCRdist between CDR3 peptides within each V-J. Welch's t-statistics and random forest reduced several hundred V-J features to 10 to 15, which were used in a naive Bayes classifier (R e1071). Sample size was not statistically predetermined, and blinding of investigators to group allocation was not performed. The paper describes TCR Vbeta CDR3 sequencing of 130 to 150 peripheral blood samples, made up of fewer than 50 ophthalmopathy patients, more than 70 hyperthyroidism patients and 17 progressor patients.

The receptor comes from a young woman with Graves disease. Donor details come from another sample of the same person, matched by shared clones. The V gene is TRBV29-1 and the J gene is TRBJ2-2, and the D gene may be TRBD1, 6 bases matching. The material sequenced was peripheral blood mononuclear cells (PBMCs), taken at new diagnosis, from a patient treated with antithyroid drugs. Read as DNA, the sequence is TGCAGCGGGACAGAATTTCGCACCGGGGAGCTGTTTTTT. Its protein reads: CSGTEFRTGELFF.